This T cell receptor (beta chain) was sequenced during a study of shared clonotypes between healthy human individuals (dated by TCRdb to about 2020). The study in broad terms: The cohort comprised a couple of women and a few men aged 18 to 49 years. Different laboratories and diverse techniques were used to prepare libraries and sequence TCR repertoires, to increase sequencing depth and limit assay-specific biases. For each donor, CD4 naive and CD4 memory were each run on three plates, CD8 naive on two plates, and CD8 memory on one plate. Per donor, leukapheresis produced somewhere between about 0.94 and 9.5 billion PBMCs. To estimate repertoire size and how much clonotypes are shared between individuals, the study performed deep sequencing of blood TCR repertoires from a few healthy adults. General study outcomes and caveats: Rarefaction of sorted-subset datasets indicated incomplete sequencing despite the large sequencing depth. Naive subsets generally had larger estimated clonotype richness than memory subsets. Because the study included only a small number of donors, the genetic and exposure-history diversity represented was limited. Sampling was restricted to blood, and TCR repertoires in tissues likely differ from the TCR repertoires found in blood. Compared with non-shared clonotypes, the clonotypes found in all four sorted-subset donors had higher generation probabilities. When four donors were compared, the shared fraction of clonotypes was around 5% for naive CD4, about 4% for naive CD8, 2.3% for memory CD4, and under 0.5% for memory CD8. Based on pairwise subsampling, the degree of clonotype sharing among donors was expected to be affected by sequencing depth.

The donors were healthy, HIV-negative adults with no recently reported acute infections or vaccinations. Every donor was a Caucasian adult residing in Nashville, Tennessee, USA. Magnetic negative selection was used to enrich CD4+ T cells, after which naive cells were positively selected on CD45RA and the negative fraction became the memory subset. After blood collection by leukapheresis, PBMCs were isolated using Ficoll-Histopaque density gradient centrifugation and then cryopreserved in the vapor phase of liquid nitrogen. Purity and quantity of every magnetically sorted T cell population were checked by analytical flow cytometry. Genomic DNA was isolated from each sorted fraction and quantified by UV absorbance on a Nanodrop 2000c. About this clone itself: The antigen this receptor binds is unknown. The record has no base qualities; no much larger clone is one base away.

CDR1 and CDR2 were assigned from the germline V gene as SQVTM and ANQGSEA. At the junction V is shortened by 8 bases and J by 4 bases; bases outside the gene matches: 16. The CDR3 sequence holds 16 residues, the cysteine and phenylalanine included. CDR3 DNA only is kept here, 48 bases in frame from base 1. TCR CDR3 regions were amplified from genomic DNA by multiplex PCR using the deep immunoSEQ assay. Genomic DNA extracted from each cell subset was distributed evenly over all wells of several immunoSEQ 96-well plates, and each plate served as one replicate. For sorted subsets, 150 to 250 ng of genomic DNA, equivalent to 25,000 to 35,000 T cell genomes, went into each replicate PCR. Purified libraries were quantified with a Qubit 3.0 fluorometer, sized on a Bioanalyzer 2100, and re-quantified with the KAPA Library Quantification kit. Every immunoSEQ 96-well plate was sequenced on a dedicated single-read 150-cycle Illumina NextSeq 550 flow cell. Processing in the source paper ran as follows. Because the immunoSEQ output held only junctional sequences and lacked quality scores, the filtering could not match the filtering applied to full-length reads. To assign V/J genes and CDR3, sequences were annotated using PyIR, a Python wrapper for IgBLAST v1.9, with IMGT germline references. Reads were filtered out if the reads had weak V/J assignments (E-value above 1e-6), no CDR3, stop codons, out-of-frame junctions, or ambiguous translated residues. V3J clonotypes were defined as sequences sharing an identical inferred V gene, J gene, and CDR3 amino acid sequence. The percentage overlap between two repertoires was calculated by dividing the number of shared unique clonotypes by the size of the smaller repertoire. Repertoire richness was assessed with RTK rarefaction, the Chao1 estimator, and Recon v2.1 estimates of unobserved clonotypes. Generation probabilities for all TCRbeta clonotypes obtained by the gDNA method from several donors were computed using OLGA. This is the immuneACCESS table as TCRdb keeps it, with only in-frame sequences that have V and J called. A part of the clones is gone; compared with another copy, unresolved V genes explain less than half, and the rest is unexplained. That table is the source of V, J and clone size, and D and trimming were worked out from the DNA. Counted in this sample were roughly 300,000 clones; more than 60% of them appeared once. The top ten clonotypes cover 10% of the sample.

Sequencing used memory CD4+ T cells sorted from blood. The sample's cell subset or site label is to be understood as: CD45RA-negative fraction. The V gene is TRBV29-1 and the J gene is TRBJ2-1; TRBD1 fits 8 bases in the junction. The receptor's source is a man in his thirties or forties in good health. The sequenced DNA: TGCAGCTCGAGTGGGACAAACAGGGGGTCATACAATGAGCAGTTCTTC. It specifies CSSSGTNRGSYNEQFF.